The 27 T cell receptor beta chains below all came from one sample that was sequenced in a study of blood T cell repertoires in COVID-19. Assay: immunoSEQ multiplex PCR; the TCRdb copy retains only in-frame clones and omits some. The sample has 30,000 to 40,000 clones, 70% to 80% seen once. Specimen: peripheral blood. The receptors here all came from a man older than 75 with acute or convalescent COVID-19.

The rearrangement uses TRBV14 and TRBJ2-1; TRBD2 might be the D (7 bases). Germline V gene sequence: CDR1 SGHDN, CDR2 FVKESK. Between the trimmed V and J ends, which lost 0 bases and 4 bases, there was a span of 16 bases. The CDR3 length is 17 residues. CDR3 residues: CASSQERGGLAYNEQFF. The CDR3 bases are TGTGCCAGCAGCCAAGAGAGGGGGGGCCTGGCGTACAATGAGCAGTTCTTC.

The V gene is TRBV7-2, the J gene TRBJ2-1; the match to TRBD2 covers 13 bases. V shed 1 base, J shed 8 bases, and the junction held 5 bases outside the gene matches. The CDR3 extends over 16 amino acids. Germline-derived CDR1 and CDR2 are SGHTA and FQGNSA. Here the CDR3 reads CASSLVGTSGDDEQFF. Written as DNA, the CDR3 is TGTGCCAGCAGCTTAGTGGGGACTAGCGGGGACGATGAGCAGTTCTTC.

This clone has just a few counts. This sequence joins TRBV6-5 and TRBJ1-1; 8 positions match TRBD1. V lost 4 bases and J lost 1; bases outside the gene matches: 2. The CDR3 sequence is 14 residues long. Germline assignment: CDR1 MNHEY and CDR2 SVGAGI. The CDR3 DNA follows: TGTGCCAGCAGTTGGGACAGGAAGAACACTGAAGCTTTCTTT. This translates into CASSWDRKNTEAFF.

This chain uses TRBV30 with TRBJ1-1; D uncertain. Germline V gene lookup returns CDR1 GTSNPN and CDR2 SVGIG (reference sequence). CDR3 size: 16 residues. V was pared by 2 bases and J by 0 bases, with 16 bases between. CDR3 in amino acids: CAWSFGVIRVNTEAFF. The CDR3 DNA sequence: TGTGCCTGGAGTTTCGGGGTCATAAGGGTGAACACTGAAGCTTTCTTT.

V gene TRBV7-2 combines with J gene TRBJ2-5; a possible D gene is TRBD1 (5 bases). V gave up 0 bases and J gave up 2 bases, with 16 bases separating them. In germline, CDR1 is SGHTA, CDR2 FQGNSA. CDR3 length: 17 amino acids. DNA of the CDR3: TGTGCCAGCAGCTTAGCTCCCGGTCAGGGCGAACAAGAGACCCAGTACTTC. This gives the protein CASSLAPGQGEQETQYF.

This chain uses TRBV18 with TRBJ1-5; 7 nucleotides agree with TRBD1. Germline V CDR1 and CDR2: KGHSH, LQKENI. V shed 6 bases and J 2 bases; nucleotides not matched to a gene: 10. The CDR3 has 16 amino acids. CDR3 coding DNA: TGTGCCAGCTCGCAAGGACAGGCAGGGGGCAATCAGCCCCAGCATTTT. Translated, it gives CASSQGQAGGNQPQHF.

This clone came up a few times. Other DNA sequences from this sample encode an identical CDR3 as well. This chain uses TRBV7-2 with TRBJ2-3; no clear D. The V end was cut by 4 bases, the J end by 2 bases, with 10 bases between. Germline V gene data show CDR1 as SGHTA and CDR2 as FQGNSA. The CDR3 consists of 14 residues. The CDR3 loop reads CASSSRLHTDTQYF. CDR3 DNA: TGTGCCAGCAGCTCCCGACTTCACACAGATACGCAGTATTTT.

This chain links TRBV28 with TRBJ1-1; D is perhaps TRBD1 (6 bases). Germline CDR1 MDHEN, CDR2 SYDVKM. Trimming took 6 bases from V and 6 from J, leaving 11 bases between them. The CDR3 consists of 12 residues. CDR3 DNA: TGTGCCAGCAGAATACAGGGTGCTGAAGCTTTCTTT. The encoded protein is CASRIQGAEAFF.

CDR3 coding DNA: TGTGCCATCTCTTCTAGCGGGAGGCAAGAGACCCAGTACTTC. Its translation: CAISSSGRQETQYF. This rearrangement joins TRBV10-3 to TRBJ2-5, with 11 bases lining up with TRBD2. This CDR3 has 14 residues. CDR1 is ENHRY and CDR2 is SYGVKD in the germline V gene. Losses at the gene ends were 8 bases for V and 2 bases for J; bases not matched to a gene: 4.

With respect to this clone: The same CDR3 arises from other DNA sequences in this sample as well. The chain links TRBV5-1 to TRBJ2-1; 10 positions match TRBD2. CDR1 is SGHRS, CDR2 YFSETQ, per germline. The CDR3 is made up of 15 amino acids. J lost 3 bases, V lost 4 bases, and 4 bases had no gene match. The CDR3 loop is CASSLAGDLYNEQFF. Written as DNA, the CDR3 is TGCGCCAGCAGCCTAGCGGGAGATCTCTACAATGAGCAGTTCTTC.

J is TRBJ2-3 and V is TRBV19; D uncertain. The CDR3 has 13 amino acids. Germline-derived CDR1 and CDR2 are LNHDA and SQIVND (reference sequence). Trimming removed 6 bases from V and 2 bases from J, with 9 bases in between. The CDR3 loop is CASRSTNTDTQYF. The CDR3 DNA reads TGTGCCAGTAGATCTACGAACACAGATACGCAGTATTTT.

The J gene is TRBJ2-7, the V gene TRBV10-2, with 7 bases aligning to TRBD2. Germline V gene sequence: CDR1 WSHSY, CDR2 SAAADI. The length of the CDR3 is 14 residues. The V and J ends lost 5 bases and 3 bases, in that order; junction bases with no gene match: 7. The CDR3 loop is CASSSSGENYEQYF. Here the CDR3 DNA reads TGCGCCAGCAGTTCTAGCGGTGAGAACTACGAGCAGTACTTC.

The chain is built from TRBV6-5 and TRBJ1-1; D gene uncertain. The CDR3 contains 15 residues. Germline CDR1 MNHEY, CDR2 SVGAGI. Deletions cut 2 bases from V and 0 bases from J, with 10 bases between. Here the CDR3 reads CASSYRSGMNTEAFF. The CDR3 DNA reads TGTGCCAGCAGTTACCGCTCCGGGATGAACACTGAAGCTTTCTTT.

This chain connects TRBV19 to TRBJ2-1, with 13 bases matching TRBD2. After removal of 2 bases from V and 9 bases from J, the junction contained 13 bases not matched to a gene. The V gene's germline CDR1 is LNHDA and CDR2 SQIVND (reference sequence). This CDR3 comprises 18 residues. The CDR3 sequence is CASSIPIRTSGSAGEQFF. The CDR3 region has the DNA TGTGCCAGTAGTATACCCATCAGGACTAGCGGGAGCGCTGGTGAGCAGTTCTTC.

This chain uses TRBV15 with TRBJ1-3; a weak D match, TRBD1 (6 bases). Germline CDR1 reads LNHNV; CDR2 reads YYDKDF (reference sequence). The CDR3 contains 17 residues. The V end was cut by 0 bases, the J end by 2 bases, with 14 bases between. Written as DNA, the CDR3 is TGTGCCACCAGCAGAGATCTCACAGGGAAGGCTGGAAACACCATATATTTT. The encoded protein is CATSRDLTGKAGNTIYF.

The count of this clone is one. This chain joins TRBV25-1 and TRBJ2-3, with 7 nucleotides matching TRBD2. The CDR3 spans 14 residues. The germline CDR1 and CDR2 sequences are MGHDK and SYGVNS. V dropped 3 bases and J dropped 9; count of bases not matched to a gene: 9. The CDR3 coding sequence is TGTGCCAGCAGTGATCGACTAGCAGCCCGAACGCAGTATTTT. This translates into CASSDRLAARTQYF.

The chain combines TRBV18 with TRBJ2-1; the D is unclear. Germline V gives CDR1 KGHSH, CDR2 LQKENI. Trimming removed 0 bases at V and 1 base at J, with 7 bases between. The CDR3 sequence is 15 residues long. For the CDR3, the DNA is TGTGCCAGCTCACCACCGGGCAGATCCTACAATGAGCAGTTCTTC. Translation: CASSPPGRSYNEQFF.

The rearrangement uses TRBV4-2 and TRBJ2-3; TRBD2 matches 10 bases. CDR3 size: 18 residues. Losses at the gene ends were 0 bases for V and 7 bases for J; bases not matched to a gene: 13. Per germline, CDR1 LGHNA and CDR2 YNFKEQ. The CDR3 spells CASSQEALAGVGPNTQYF. The DNA of the CDR3 is TGTGCCAGCAGCCAAGAAGCTCTAGCGGGAGTGGGGCCGAATACGCAGTATTTT.

The chain is built from TRBV2 and TRBJ1-1, with a weak D call TRBD1 (6 bases). V lost 7 bases and J lost 3, with 12 bases in between. This CDR3 has 13 amino acids. Germline V gene sequence: CDR1 SNHLY, CDR2 FYNNEI. Here the CDR3 DNA reads TGTGCCAGCAAGCTACAGGGTTACACTGAAGCTTTCTTT. Protein sequence: CASKLQGYTEAFF.

The V gene is TRBV28, the J gene TRBJ2-2; perhaps TRBD1 as D (5 bases). Germline CDR1 is MDHEN and CDR2 is SYDVKM. The V and J ends lost 3 bases and 2 bases respectively, with 13 bases between them. The CDR3 is 16 amino acids. The CDR3 DNA is TGTGCCAGCAGTTTGCCCCTGACAGCTAACACCGGGGAGCTGTTTTTT. This translates into CASSLPLTANTGELFF.

Points on this clone: Distinct nucleotide sequences in the sample also encode this CDR3. The genes are TRBV14 and TRBJ2-3; D remains unclear. The CDR3 sequence is 14 residues long. V was shortened by 1 base and J by 2 bases, with 7 bases between the two germline ends. Germline V CDR1 and CDR2: SGHDN, FVKESK. The CDR3 is CASSQGRHTDTQYF. For the CDR3, the DNA is TGTGCCAGCAGCCAAGGCAGACACACAGATACGCAGTATTTT.

V usage is TRBV5-1 and J usage is TRBJ1-1; 8 bases fit TRBD1. The trim removed 4 bases at V and 1 base at J, leaving 3 bases unmatched. The germline CDR1 and CDR2 sequences are SGHRS and YFSETQ. This CDR3 has 14 residues. The CDR3, as DNA: TGCGCCAGCAGCGGGGGGACAGGGAACACTGAAGCTTTCTTT. It specifies CASSGGTGNTEAFF.

The chain carries TRBV5-8 and TRBJ1-5; the match to TRBD1 covers 8 bases. Germline V gives CDR1 SGHTS, CDR2 YDEGEE. J was trimmed by 7 bases and V by 4 bases; bases with no gene match: 7. This CDR3 has 14 residues. CDR3 amino acids: CASSTQTGAQPQHF. The CDR3 DNA reads as TGTGCCAGCAGCACCCAGACAGGGGCGCAGCCCCAGCATTTT.

The rearrangement joins TRBV9 to TRBJ2-3; the D gene is possibly TRBD2 (6 bases). The CDR3 is 14 residues long. Germline assignment: CDR1 SGDLS and CDR2 YYNGEE. Trimming left V 0 bases short and J 5 bases short, with 10 bases between. The CDR3 reads CASSVVSGVDTQYF. CDR3 coding DNA: TGTGCCAGCAGCGTAGTATCGGGAGTAGATACGCAGTATTTT.

V usage is TRBV27 and J usage is TRBJ1-1, with TRBD1 as a possible D gene (5 bases). The CDR3 spans 13 residues. V was cut by 4 bases and J by 3 bases, with 9 bases left in between. Germline loops: CDR1 MNHEY, CDR2 SMNVEV (reference sequence). CDR3 nucleotides: TGTGCCAGCAGTTCTCCCAGGGACACTGAAGCTTTCTTT. Encoded protein: CASSSPRDTEAFF.

The V call is TRBV30, the J call TRBJ1-3, with unresolved D. Trimming shortened V by 3 bases and J by 0 bases, and 9 bases separated the two germline ends. The germline V gene encodes CDR1 GTSNPN and CDR2 SVGIG (reference sequence). The CDR3 is 14 residues long. The CDR3 region is CAWRAVASGNTIYF. The CDR3 nucleotides read TGTGCCTGGAGGGCGGTAGCCTCTGGAAACACCATATATTTT.

The rearrangement uses TRBV27 and TRBJ1-2, with D maybe TRBD1 (5 bases). CDR1 is MNHEY, CDR2 SMNVEV, per germline (reference sequence). CDR3 size: 14 residues. V was shortened by 4 bases and J by 8 bases, with 17 bases between the two germline ends. In DNA form, the CDR3 reads TGTGCCAGCAGTTATAGGGGCCAGGGATCCGGCTACACCTTC. The encoded protein is CASSYRGQGSGYTF.